One and the same sample provided the 2 T cell receptor beta chains below, sequenced in a study of blood T cell repertoires in COVID-19. Data came from immunoSEQ multiplex PCR; TCRdb stores just in-frame clones and leaves some out. The sample consists of more than 250,000 clones, around four fifths of them appearing once. The sample taken for sequencing was peripheral blood. These receptors all come from a man in his 60s who had recovered from COVID-19.

The chain uses TRBV6-6 and TRBJ1-2; D is perhaps TRBD1 (6 bases). The CDR3 runs to 14 residues. The V end lost 6 bases, the J end lost 4 bases, and 15 bases lay between the germline ends. Per germline, CDR1 MNHNY and CDR2 SVGAGI (reference sequence). CDR3 sequence: CASRVGQSTYGYTF. CDR3 in DNA: TGTGCCAGCAGGGTCGGACAGAGCACCTATGGCTACACCTTC.

The chain combines TRBV10-3 with TRBJ1-5; TRBD1 aligns across 7 bases. V gave up 3 bases and J gave up 6 bases; unmatched junction bases: 8. The CDR3 loop spans 15 amino acids. Germline V lookup: CDR1 ENHRY, CDR2 SYGVKD. The CDR3 bases are TGTGCCATCAGTGATTCGACAGGGCGGGCTCAGCCCCAGCATTTT. Protein: CAISDSTGRAQPQHF.